The T cell receptor beta chain described here comes from a study of cytomegalovirus exposure and HLA in healthy donors. The CDR3 totals 16 residues. CDR1 is MDHEN and CDR2 is SYDVKM in the germline V gene. Trimming removed 7 bases at V and 4 bases at J, with 20 bases between. The primer mix had 60 Vbeta and 13 Jbeta primers. Sequenced by immunoSEQ multiplex PCR; TCRdb stores in-frame clones only, minus some. The data hold 95,000 to 120,000 clones, with under 90% observed a single time. The TCR originated in a young woman in good health and CMV-seronegative. The chain couples TRBV28 to TRBJ1-5, with a tentative D call TRBD1 (5 bases). The source material was PBMCs. CDR3 nucleotides: TGTGCCAGCACCACCCTATTGGCAGGGTTAAATCAGCCCCAGCATTTT. This gives the protein CASTTLLAGLNQPQHF.